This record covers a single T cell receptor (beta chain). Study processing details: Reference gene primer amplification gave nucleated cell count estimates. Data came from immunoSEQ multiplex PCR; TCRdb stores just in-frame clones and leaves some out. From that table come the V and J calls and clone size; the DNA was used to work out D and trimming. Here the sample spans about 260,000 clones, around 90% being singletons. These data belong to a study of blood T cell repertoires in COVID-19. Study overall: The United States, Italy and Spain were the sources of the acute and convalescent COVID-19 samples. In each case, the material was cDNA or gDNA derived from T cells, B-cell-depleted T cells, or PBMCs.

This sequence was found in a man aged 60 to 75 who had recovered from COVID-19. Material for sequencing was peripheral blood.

CDR3 bases: TGTGCCAGCAGACCTGGGACAGGGTCCGCTGAAGCTTTCTTT. This gives the protein CASRPGTGSAEAFF. V gene TRBV27 combines with J gene TRBJ1-1; 9 positions match TRBD1. This CDR3 region has 14 residues. Unmatched junction bases numbered 8, after V lost 6 bases and J lost 6 bases. CDR1 is MNHEY, CDR2 SMNVEV, per germline (reference sequence).